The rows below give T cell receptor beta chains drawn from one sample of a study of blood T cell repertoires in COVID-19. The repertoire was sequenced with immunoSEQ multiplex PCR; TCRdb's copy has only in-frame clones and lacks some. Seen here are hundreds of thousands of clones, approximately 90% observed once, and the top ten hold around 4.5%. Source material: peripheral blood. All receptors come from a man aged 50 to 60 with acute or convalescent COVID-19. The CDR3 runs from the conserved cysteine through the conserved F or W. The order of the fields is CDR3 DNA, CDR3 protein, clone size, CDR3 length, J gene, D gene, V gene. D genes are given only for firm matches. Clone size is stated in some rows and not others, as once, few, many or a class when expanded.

CDR3nt: TGTGCCAGTAGTATAATGACGGGCTATGGCTACACCTTC
CDR3aa: CASSIMTGYGYTF
abundance: .
len: 13
j_gene: TRBJ1-2
d_gene: .
v_gene: TRBV19

CDR3nt: TGTGCCAGCAGCCCAGGAGGGATGAACACTGAAGCTTTCTTT
CDR3aa: CASSPGGMNTEAFF
abundance: .
len: 14
j_gene: TRBJ1-1
d_gene: .
v_gene: TRBV7-9

CDR3nt: TGTGCCAGCAGCGCCCGGGGGACAGGGGCCTACGAGCAGTACTTC
CDR3aa: CASSARGTGAYEQYF
abundance: .
len: 15
j_gene: TRBJ2-7
d_gene: TRBD1
v_gene: TRBV7-6

CDR3nt: TGTGCCTGGAGTCCCTATAGCAATCAGCCCCAGCATTTT
CDR3aa: CAWSPYSNQPQHF
abundance: .
len: 13
j_gene: TRBJ1-5
d_gene: .
v_gene: TRBV30

CDR3nt: TGTGCCAGCAGGGAAGGACTACAAGAGACCCAGTACTTC
CDR3aa: CASREGLQETQYF
abundance: .
len: 13
j_gene: TRBJ2-5
d_gene: .
v_gene: TRBV6-1

CDR3nt: TGTGCCAGCAGCTCCTACCAGGGGGCAGGCACTGAAGCTTTCTTT
CDR3aa: CASSSYQGAGTEAFF
abundance: .
len: 15
j_gene: TRBJ1-1
d_gene: TRBD1
v_gene: TRBV7-9

CDR3nt: TGTGCCACCAGGACAGAGTATAACTATGGCTACACCTTC
CDR3aa: CATRTEYNYGYTF
abundance: once
len: 13
j_gene: TRBJ1-2
d_gene: .
v_gene: TRBV6-6

CDR3nt: TGTGCCAGCAGTGAATGGACAGGGGAAGGTCTTGGCTACACCTTC
CDR3aa: CASSEWTGEGLGYTF
abundance: .
len: 15
j_gene: TRBJ1-2
d_gene: TRBD1
v_gene: TRBV6-1

CDR3nt: TGTGCCTTAACAGGGAACAACTCTGGAAACACCATATATTTT
CDR3aa: CALTGNNSGNTIYF
abundance: .
len: 14
j_gene: TRBJ1-3
d_gene: .
v_gene: TRBV30

CDR3nt: TGTGCCAGCAGCTTAGGCGGTCTCGGGGGCACTGAAGCTTTCTTT
CDR3aa: CASSLGGLGGTEAFF
abundance: .
len: 15
j_gene: TRBJ1-1
d_gene: .
v_gene: TRBV7-2

CDR3nt: TGCGCCAGCAGCTTGGCCGAGGGCCCTAGCTCCTACAATGAGCAGTTCTTC
CDR3aa: CASSLAEGPSSYNEQFF
abundance: .
len: 17
j_gene: TRBJ2-1
d_gene: .
v_gene: TRBV5-1

CDR3nt: TGTGCCACCACCCTTTCCGGGACAGGGCACGAGCAGTACTTC
CDR3aa: CATTLSGTGHEQYF
abundance: .
len: 14
j_gene: TRBJ2-7
d_gene: TRBD1
v_gene: TRBV15

CDR3nt: TGCAGCGTTGAAAGGGACAGGGGGAGCGGGGAGCAGTACTTC
CDR3aa: CSVERDRGSGEQYF
abundance: .
len: 14
j_gene: TRBJ2-7
d_gene: TRBD1
v_gene: TRBV29-1

CDR3nt: TGCGCCAGCAGCGAAACCGGGAGCAGCTCTGGAAACACCATATATTTT
CDR3aa: CASSETGSSSGNTIYF
abundance: .
len: 16
j_gene: TRBJ1-3
d_gene: .
v_gene: TRBV5-1

CDR3nt: TGTGCCAGCAGCTTACAGGCACCCCTCTATGGCTACACCTTC
CDR3aa: CASSLQAPLYGYTF
abundance: .
len: 14
j_gene: TRBJ1-2
d_gene: .
v_gene: TRBV7-2

CDR3nt: TGTGCCAGCCGGCGGGACCCAGCTGCTGGAAACACCATATATTTT
CDR3aa: CASRRDPAAGNTIYF
abundance: .
len: 15
j_gene: TRBJ1-3
d_gene: .
v_gene: TRBV6-5

CDR3nt: TGTGCCAGCAGTCCCGGGGGACAGAACTATGGCTACACCTTC
CDR3aa: CASSPGGQNYGYTF
abundance: .
len: 14
j_gene: TRBJ1-2
d_gene: TRBD1
v_gene: TRBV27

CDR3nt: TGTGCCTGGTCTTCGGGACAAGATGAAGCTTTCTTT
CDR3aa: CAWSSGQDEAFF
abundance: .
len: 12
j_gene: TRBJ1-1
d_gene: .
v_gene: TRBV30

CDR3nt: TGCGCCAGCAGCCAAGCCGGGACAGGGTCGGGCTACACCTTC
CDR3aa: CASSQAGTGSGYTF
abundance: .
len: 14
j_gene: TRBJ1-2
d_gene: TRBD1
v_gene: TRBV4-1

CDR3nt: TGTGCCATCAGTGAGCGTAGCAATCAGCCCCAGCATTTT
CDR3aa: CAISERSNQPQHF
abundance: .
len: 13
j_gene: TRBJ1-5
d_gene: .
v_gene: TRBV10-3

CDR3nt: TGTGCCAGCAGTTACGGTATGGGGACTGGGAACACTGAAGCTTTCTTT
CDR3aa: CASSYGMGTGNTEAFF
abundance: .
len: 16
j_gene: TRBJ1-1
d_gene: .
v_gene: TRBV6-6

CDR3nt: TGTGCCAGCACCCAAGGAGAGGGCCCCTTCTACGAGCAGTACTTC
CDR3aa: CASTQGEGPFYEQYF
abundance: .
len: 15
j_gene: TRBJ2-7
d_gene: .
v_gene: TRBV2

CDR3nt: TGTGCCAGCAGCCCCACAGGGATGGATGAGCAGTTCTTC
CDR3aa: CASSPTGMDEQFF
abundance: .
len: 13
j_gene: TRBJ2-1
d_gene: .
v_gene: TRBV7-3

CDR3nt: TGTGCCAGTACCGCGACAAACTCTGGAAACACCATATATTTT
CDR3aa: CASTATNSGNTIYF
abundance: once
len: 14
j_gene: TRBJ1-3
d_gene: .
v_gene: TRBV19

CDR3nt: TGTGCCAGCAGCCCGAGACAGGCTACTAACACTGAAGCTTTCTTT
CDR3aa: CASSPRQATNTEAFF
abundance: .
len: 15
j_gene: TRBJ1-1
d_gene: .
v_gene: TRBV7-9

CDR3nt: TGTGCCAGCACCCGGTCCCCTAATGCTAACTATGGCTACACCTTC
CDR3aa: CASTRSPNANYGYTF
abundance: .
len: 15
j_gene: TRBJ1-2
d_gene: .
v_gene: TRBV6-5

CDR3nt: TGCGCCAGCAGCCCAGGAGGGTCGGGCCTTACGCAGTATTTT
CDR3aa: CASSPGGSGLTQYF
abundance: .
len: 14
j_gene: TRBJ2-3
d_gene: .
v_gene: TRBV5-1

CDR3nt: TGCGCCAGCAGCTTCCAGACAGAAAATTCACCCCTCCACTTT
CDR3aa: CASSFQTENSPLHF
abundance: .
len: 14
j_gene: TRBJ1-6
d_gene: .
v_gene: TRBV5-1

CDR3nt: TGTGCCAGCAGCGGGACAGACTATGGCTACACCTTC
CDR3aa: CASSGTDYGYTF
abundance: .
len: 12
j_gene: TRBJ1-2
d_gene: TRBD1
v_gene: TRBV6-5

CDR3nt: TGCAGCGGAGACAGGGGATTGGATGGCTACACCTTC
CDR3aa: CSGDRGLDGYTF
abundance: .
len: 12
j_gene: TRBJ1-2
d_gene: TRBD1
v_gene: TRBV29-1

CDR3nt: TGTGCCAGCAGGCCACAGGGGGCACAGCCCCAGCATTTT
CDR3aa: CASRPQGAQPQHF
abundance: .
len: 13
j_gene: TRBJ1-5
d_gene: TRBD1
v_gene: TRBV12-3/TRBV12-4

CDR3nt: TGCGCCAGCAGCCGGACAGACCAGATTTACAATGAGCAGTTCTTC
CDR3aa: CASSRTDQIYNEQFF
abundance: .
len: 15
j_gene: TRBJ2-1
d_gene: .
v_gene: TRBV4-1

CDR3nt: TGTGCCAGCCTATCACAGGGGGCGGGTGGCTACACCTTC
CDR3aa: CASLSQGAGGYTF
abundance: .
len: 13
j_gene: TRBJ1-2
d_gene: TRBD1
v_gene: TRBV2

CDR3nt: TGTGCCAGCAGTTCCCCAACGGGGTCTGAAGCTTTCTTT
CDR3aa: CASSSPTGSEAFF
abundance: .
len: 13
j_gene: TRBJ1-1
d_gene: .
v_gene: TRBV28

CDR3nt: TGTGCCAGTAGTATAAGGCCCAGGGATAATGAAAAACTGTTTTTT
CDR3aa: CASSIRPRDNEKLFF
abundance: .
len: 15
j_gene: TRBJ1-4
d_gene: .
v_gene: TRBV19

CDR3nt: TGCGCCAGCAGCTCCACCCTCGGCTGGCAGGGAGAGACCCAGTACTTC
CDR3aa: CASSSTLGWQGETQYF
abundance: .
len: 16
j_gene: TRBJ2-5
d_gene: .
v_gene: TRBV5-1

CDR3nt: TGTGCCAGCAGCTCTTTCCAGGGGTCATCCTACAATGAGCAGTTCTTC
CDR3aa: CASSSFQGSSYNEQFF
abundance: .
len: 16
j_gene: TRBJ2-1
d_gene: .
v_gene: TRBV5-6

CDR3nt: TGCGCCAGCACCCCCGGGACAGGGGCAAGGTACGAGCAGTACTTC
CDR3aa: CASTPGTGARYEQYF
abundance: .
len: 15
j_gene: TRBJ2-7
d_gene: TRBD1
v_gene: TRBV10-2

CDR3nt: TGTGCCAGCAGTGAAAATTTAGTGACAGGTCTCGTGGGCACTGAAGCTTTCTTT
CDR3aa: CASSENLVTGLVGTEAFF
abundance: .
len: 18
j_gene: TRBJ1-1
d_gene: .
v_gene: TRBV6-1

CDR3nt: TGTGCCAGCAGTGACTCGGGGCATGGAAGGGATGGCTACACCTTC
CDR3aa: CASSDSGHGRDGYTF
abundance: .
len: 15
j_gene: TRBJ1-2
d_gene: .
v_gene: TRBV6-4

CDR3nt: TGTGCCTGGAGTGTAGCCCGGGAGCAGTACTTC
CDR3aa: CAWSVAREQYF
abundance: .
len: 11
j_gene: TRBJ2-7
d_gene: .
v_gene: TRBV30

CDR3nt: TGTGCCAGCAATCCGGACTCAAAAGAGACCCAGTACTTC
CDR3aa: CASNPDSKETQYF
abundance: .
len: 13
j_gene: TRBJ2-5
d_gene: .
v_gene: TRBV6-6

CDR3nt: TGTGCCAGCAGGGAACAGGGGGCGGTCGACACCGGGGAGCTGTTTTTT
CDR3aa: CASREQGAVDTGELFF
abundance: .
len: 16
j_gene: TRBJ2-2
d_gene: TRBD1
v_gene: TRBV6-1

CDR3nt: TGTGCCAGCAGTGAGACTTCTGGGTCATCTGCTGAAGCTTTCTTT
CDR3aa: CASSETSGSSAEAFF
abundance: many
len: 15
j_gene: TRBJ1-1
d_gene: .
v_gene: TRBV6-1

CDR3nt: TGTGCCAGCAGCCCCTTTCGGTCCAGGGGTAACTACGAGCAGTACTTC
CDR3aa: CASSPFRSRGNYEQYF
abundance: .
len: 16
j_gene: TRBJ2-7
d_gene: .
v_gene: TRBV5-6

CDR3nt: TGTGCCAGCAGTTACCACACAGGGGACTATGGCTACACCTTC
CDR3aa: CASSYHTGDYGYTF
abundance: few
len: 14
j_gene: TRBJ1-2
d_gene: TRBD1
v_gene: TRBV6-5

CDR3nt: TGTGCCAGCAGCTTATTCGACAGCACTAATTCACCCCTCCACTTT
CDR3aa: CASSLFDSTNSPLHF
abundance: once
len: 15
j_gene: TRBJ1-6
d_gene: .
v_gene: TRBV9

CDR3nt: TGTGCCAGCAGCTCGCCCAGCGGGGGGGCCGCAGATACGCAGTATTTT
CDR3aa: CASSSPSGGAADTQYF
abundance: .
len: 16
j_gene: TRBJ2-3
d_gene: TRBD2
v_gene: TRBV7-9

CDR3nt: TGTGCCTGGAGTGTAGGGCGGGTCTACACCTTC
CDR3aa: CAWSVGRVYTF
abundance: .
len: 11
j_gene: TRBJ1-2
d_gene: .
v_gene: TRBV30

CDR3nt: TGTGCCACCAGCAGAGATAGGGGGGAGCAGTACTTC
CDR3aa: CATSRDRGEQYF
abundance: .
len: 12
j_gene: TRBJ2-7
d_gene: .
v_gene: TRBV15

CDR3nt: TGTGCCAGCAGTGAAGAGGGCAGGGCTAGCACAGATACGCAGTATTTT
CDR3aa: CASSEEGRASTDTQYF
abundance: .
len: 16
j_gene: TRBJ2-3
d_gene: .
v_gene: TRBV2

CDR3nt: TGCGCCAGCAGCCCGTCAACAGGGCCCGAGCAGTACTTC
CDR3aa: CASSPSTGPEQYF
abundance: .
len: 13
j_gene: TRBJ2-7
d_gene: .
v_gene: TRBV5-1

CDR3nt: TGTGCCAGCAGCAGCCAACAGGGGTGGAATTCACCCCTCCACTTT
CDR3aa: CASSSQQGWNSPLHF
abundance: .
len: 15
j_gene: TRBJ1-6
d_gene: TRBD1
v_gene: TRBV7-6

CDR3nt: TGTGCCAGCAGCCAGACAGGGGGCGCGAACACTGAAGCTTTCTTT
CDR3aa: CASSQTGGANTEAFF
abundance: .
len: 15
j_gene: TRBJ1-1
d_gene: TRBD1
v_gene: TRBV5-5

CDR3nt: TGTGCCAGCAGCTCGACAGGTTTCACTGAAGCTTTCTTT
CDR3aa: CASSSTGFTEAFF
abundance: .
len: 13
j_gene: TRBJ1-1
d_gene: .
v_gene: TRBV7-6

CDR3nt: TGCGCCAGCAACTCCTTTCAGGGAAGCAGCGGGGAGCTGTTTTTT
CDR3aa: CASNSFQGSSGELFF
abundance: .
len: 15
j_gene: TRBJ2-2
d_gene: .
v_gene: TRBV5-1

CDR3nt: TGTGCCAGCAGCTTAGATGCGACGCGGGTTGGGGGCTACACCTTC
CDR3aa: CASSLDATRVGGYTF
abundance: .
len: 15
j_gene: TRBJ1-2
d_gene: .
v_gene: TRBV7-2